A single sample is the source of the 13 T cell receptor beta chains below, sequenced in a study of T cells after yellow fever vaccination. TCRdb recomputed calls from the 5' RACE reads with MiXCR, one row per CDR3 protein. Altogether a few hundred thousand distinct CDR3 sequences are present, about a sixth being singletons, with the ten largest covering around a sixth. This specimen consisted of PBMCs, obtained 5 to 6 days after the first yellow fever vaccination. These TCRs come from a man aged 18-30 years who received the YFV17D yellow fever vaccine.

The chain has TRBV4-1 and TRBJ2-2; 7 bases match TRBD1. CDR3 length: 17 amino acids. The trim removed 3 bases at V and 5 bases at J, leaving 12 bases unmatched. The germline CDR1 and CDR2 sequences are MGHRA and YSYEKL. The CDR3 region has the DNA TGCGCCAGCAGCCAGAGCCACAGGGGTGAGTGGACCGGGGAGCTGTTTTTT. Translated, it gives CASSQSHRGEWTGELFF.

V is TRBV5-8 and J is TRBJ2-7, with D uncertain. This CDR3 has 12 residues. Germline CDR1 SGHTS, CDR2 YDEGEE. The germline V and J ends were trimmed by 3 bases and 6 bases, with 10 bases remaining between them. The CDR3 DNA is TGTGCCAGCAGCTGGTCCTCGGTCGAGCAGTACTTC. As protein: CASSWSSVEQYF.

This chain connects TRBV2 to TRBJ2-3, with 10 bases matching TRBD2. Germline V gene data show CDR1 as SNHLY and CDR2 as FYNNEI. The J segment lost 5 bases and the V segment lost 6 bases, leaving 14 bases of the junction unmatched. There are 17 residues in the CDR3. CDR3 bases: TGTGCCAGCAGGACCCGGACTAGCGGTGTTGGGGGAGATACGCAGTATTTT. It codes for CASRTRTSGVGGDTQYF.

Ten or more counts support this clonotype. V gene TRBV9 combines with J gene TRBJ1-5; D is uncertain. This CDR3 contains 15 residues. V lost 1 base, J lost 3 bases, and 11 bases lay in between. Germline loops: CDR1 SGDLS, CDR2 YYNGEE. DNA of the CDR3: TGTGCCAGCAGCGTATCGGAAGACTCCAATCAGCCCCAGCATTTT. Translation: CASSVSEDSNQPQHF.

V is TRBV7-6 and J is TRBJ1-1, with D perhaps matching TRBD1 (5 bases). The V gene lost 1 base and the J gene lost 1 base, with 10 bases spanning the gap. The V gene's germline CDR1 is SGHVS and CDR2 FNYEAQ. This CDR3 contains 15 residues. CDR3 loop: CASSLGQLKNTEAFF. The DNA of the CDR3 is TGTGCCAGCAGCTTAGGACAGTTGAAGAACACTGAAGCTTTCTTT. Full variable domain (outside the CDR3, taken from reference TRBV7-6 and TRBJ1-1): GAGVSQSPRYKVTKRGQDVALRCDPISGHVSLYWYRQALGQGPEFLTYFNYEAQQDKSGLPNDRFSAERPEGSISTLTIQRTEQRDSAMYRCASSLGQLKNTEAFFGQGTRLTVV.

Notes on this clonotype: This may be a read error, as it is one base from a much larger clone. J is TRBJ2-4 and V is TRBV19, with D possibly being TRBD1 (6 bases). Germline CDR1 LNHDA, CDR2 SQIVND (reference sequence). This CDR3 has 13 residues. The CDR3, as DNA: TGTGCCAGTAGTACCCACAGGGTCGACATTAAGTACTTC. It is translated as CASSTHRVDIKYF.

The J gene is TRBJ2-1, the V gene TRBV28; weak D call: TRBD2 (5 bases). Germline CDR1 and CDR2: MDHEN and SYDVKM. V dropped 4 bases and J dropped 0 bases, with 16 bases sitting between them. This CDR3 contains 17 residues. The CDR3 sequence is CASSSPPGDSSYNEQFF. DNA for the CDR3: TGTGCCAGCAGTTCCCCTCCCGGGGATAGCTCCTACAATGAGCAGTTCTTC. The entire variable domain, with the rest obtained from reference TRBV28 and TRBJ2-1, is as follows: DVKVTQSSRYLVKRTGEKVFLECVQDMDHENMFWYRQDPGLGLRLIYFSYDVKMKEKGDIPEGYSVSREKKERFSLILESASTNQTSMYLCASSSPPGDSSYNEQFFGPGTRLTVL.

This clonotype was detected only a few times. The chain couples TRBV6-2 or TRBV6-3 to TRBJ1-6; TRBD1 is a possible D gene (5 bases). The CDR3 has 14 amino acids. From germline, CDR1 is MNHEY and CDR2 SVGEGT. V gave up 7 bases and J gave up 9 bases, with 16 bases separating them. The CDR3 coding sequence is TGTGCCAGCACCCCCGGACATGAGAGTTCACCCCTCCACTTT. It is translated as CASTPGHESSPLHF.

In this sample, this clonotype turned up many times. The J gene is TRBJ2-5, the V gene TRBV4-1, with D maybe TRBD1 (6 bases). V was cut by 1 base and J by 5 bases, with 14 bases left in between. This CDR3 has 15 residues. Germline-derived CDR1 and CDR2 are MGHRA and YSYEKL. The CDR3 is CASSQALVGGETQYF. CDR3 sequence (DNA): TGCGCCAGCAGCCAAGCATTGGTAGGGGGTGAGACCCAGTACTTC.

J is TRBJ1-2 and V is TRBV4-1; 9 positions agree with TRBD1. Germline loops: CDR1 MGHRA, CDR2 YSYEKL. V dropped 5 bases and J dropped 5; count of bases not matched to a gene: 9. This CDR3 is 15 amino acids long. The CDR3 region is CASSAGQGEGYGYTF. The CDR3 nucleotides read TGCGCCAGCAGCGCGGGACAGGGCGAAGGGTATGGCTACACCTTC.

This clonotype has at least ten counts. V usage is TRBV5-6 and J usage is TRBJ2-1; 7 bases map to TRBD2. CDR1 SGHDT and CDR2 YYEEEE come from the germline V gene. The CDR3 consists of 12 residues. With V trimmed by 4 bases and J by 13 bases, 8 bases remained unmatched. DNA for the CDR3: TGTGCCAGCAGCCTCAACCGGGACTACCAGTTCTTC. As protein: CASSLNRDYQFF.

This clonotype was found many times. The V gene is TRBV28, the J gene TRBJ1-4, with 7 bases aligning to TRBD1. Germline CDR1 MDHEN, CDR2 SYDVKM. The trim removed 4 bases at V and 7 bases at J, leaving 6 bases unmatched. This CDR3 contains 14 residues. Here the CDR3 reads CASSSGQEGEKLFF. DNA for the CDR3: TGTGCCAGCAGTTCCGGACAGGAAGGTGAAAAACTGTTTTTT.

This clonotype was counted a few times. Here the CDR3 reads CASSPIWGNEKLFF. The CDR3 nucleotides read TGTGCCAGCAGCCCGATCTGGGGGAATGAAAAACTGTTTTTT. The chain carries TRBV6-1 and TRBJ1-4, with a tentative D call TRBD1 (5 bases). V was clipped by 6 bases and J by 5 bases, with 13 bases between them. This CDR3 is built from 14 residues. CDR1 is MNHNS and CDR2 is SASEGT in the germline V gene.